The 15 T cell receptor beta chains given below trace back to one sample, sequenced in a study of ipilimumab plus nivolumab after autologous stem cell transplantation. Method: immunoSEQ multiplex PCR; TCRdb's copy keeps in-frame clones and lacks some. The repertoire holds tens of thousands of clones, with 83% as singletons. Sample: PBMCs, taken in a trial of ipilimumab plus nivolumab as post-transplant consolidation. The receptor source for this set is a male donor with diffuse large B-cell lymphoma.

The chain couples TRBV7-9 to TRBJ2-1; D is uncertain. The CDR3 covers 11 residues. V dropped 8 bases and J dropped 8 bases, with 10 bases sitting between them. From germline, CDR1 is SEHNR and CDR2 FQNEAQ (reference sequence). The CDR3 sequence: CASVGYYEQFF. DNA of the CDR3: TGTGCCAGCGTGGGGTACTATGAGCAGTTCTTC.

This chain uses TRBV12-5 with TRBJ1-5; D not resolved. Germline-derived CDR1 and CDR2 are LGHNT and FRNRAP. This CDR3 region has 16 residues. With 2 bases removed from V and 4 bases from J, the gap between germline ends came to 15 bases. As DNA, the CDR3 is TGTGCTAGTGGTTTGCCCTCCCGCGGGCCGAATCAGCCCCAGCATTTT. Its protein product is CASGLPSRGPNQPQHF.

V is TRBV10-3 and J is TRBJ1-6; the D gene is possibly TRBD1 (6 bases). V dropped 6 bases and J dropped 7 bases, with 10 bases sitting between them. There are 13 residues in the CDR3. CDR1 and CDR2 from the germline V gene are ENHRY and SYGVKD. In DNA form, the CDR3 reads TGTGCCATCAGACCTCAGGGGAATTCACCCCTCCACTTT. As protein: CAIRPQGNSPLHF.

The rearrangement joins TRBV5-4 to TRBJ1-2; D gene unclear. The CDR3 sequence is 14 residues long. V was pared by 3 bases and J by 3 bases, with 12 bases between. CDR1 is SGHNT and CDR2 is YYREEE in the germline V gene (reference sequence). The CDR3 here is CASSSPADDYGYTF. The CDR3 DNA reads as TGTGCCAGCAGCTCCCCTGCGGATGACTATGGCTACACCTTC.

In this sample, this clone turned up a few times. This rearrangement joins TRBV9 to TRBJ1-1, with D tentatively TRBD1 (5 bases). The CDR3 length is 14 residues. Looked up from germline, CDR1 is SGDLS and CDR2 is YYNGEE. V shed 0 bases and J shed 5 bases, with 11 bases lying between them. CDR3 DNA sequence: TGTGCCAGCAGCGTAGCCGGCAGGGATACTGAAGCTTTCTTT. Protein product: CASSVAGRDTEAFF.

The chain recombines TRBV5-4 with TRBJ2-5; no reliable D call. Trimming removed 5 bases at V and 12 bases at J, with 20 bases between. The V gene's germline CDR1 is SGHNT and CDR2 YYREEE (reference sequence). This CDR3 is built from 13 residues. The CDR3 is CASRLTSPSGKYF. CDR3 coding DNA: TGTGCCAGCAGACTTACCTCTCCATCGGGCAAGTACTTC.

This clone was seen more than once but under ten times. The rearrangement links TRBV6-1 to TRBJ1-1; 10 bases match TRBD1. Germline V CDR1 and CDR2: MNHNS, SASEGT. V gave up 4 bases and J gave up 5 bases; unmatched junction bases: 7. CDR3 size: 15 residues. The CDR3 loop reads CASSGKDRGLTEAFF. The CDR3 bases are TGTGCCAGCAGTGGGAAAGACAGGGGGCTTACTGAAGCTTTCTTT.

The chain joins TRBV6-1 to TRBJ2-7; 8 bases are shared with TRBD1. The CDR3 totals 16 residues. Germline V gene lookup returns CDR1 MNHNS and CDR2 SASEGT. Trimming removed 2 bases from V and 7 bases from J; junction bases left unmatched: 13. CDR3 amino acids: CASSEIIGQGKVEQYF. The CDR3, as DNA: TGTGCCAGCAGTGAAATCATCGGACAGGGCAAGGTTGAGCAGTACTTC.

J is TRBJ1-3 and V is TRBV7-9, with D unresolved. The CDR3 is made up of 14 amino acids. V gave up 2 bases and J gave up 4 bases, with 9 bases separating them. Per germline, CDR1 SEHNR and CDR2 FQNEAQ (reference sequence). The CDR3 DNA is TGTGCCAGCAGCTTATACTCGTCCGGAAACACCATATATTTT. Translation: CASSLYSSGNTIYF.

CDR3 residues: CASSPLTADRLQYF. CDR3 nucleotides: TGTGCCAGCTCACCACTGACAGCTGACCGGTTGCAGTACTTC. V usage is TRBV18 and J usage is TRBJ2-7; TRBD1 is a possible D gene (5 bases). Germline V gene lookup returns CDR1 KGHSH and CDR2 LQKENI. V gave up 1 base and J gave up 9 bases, with 16 bases separating them. CDR3 length: 14 residues.

The gene calls are TRBV2 and TRBJ2-5; D unclear. There are 13 residues in the CDR3. The V end lost 2 bases, the J end lost 5 bases, and 9 bases lay between the germline ends. Germline V gene lookup returns CDR1 SNHLY and CDR2 FYNNEI. CDR3 sequence (DNA): TGTGCCAGCAGTGAACTTGAGAGGGAGACCCAGTACTTC. Protein: CASSELERETQYF.

V usage is TRBV5-4 and J usage is TRBJ2-2; possibly TRBD1 or TRBD2 for D (7 bases each). CDR1 SGHNT and CDR2 YYREEE come from the germline V gene (reference sequence). The CDR3 spans 15 residues. Trimming cost V 4 bases and J 5 bases, with 15 bases left between them. The CDR3, as DNA: TGTGCCAGCAGCAGCGGGACAGTTGGAACCGGGGAGCTGTTTTTT. Translated, it gives CASSSGTVGTGELFF.

The CDR3 reads CASRGQGLNTEAFF. The CDR3 coding sequence is TGTGCCAGCCGGGGGCAGGGGTTGAACACTGAAGCTTTCTTT. The chain carries TRBV6-6 and TRBJ1-1, with D possibly being TRBD1 (6 bases). Germline lookup yields CDR1 MNHNY and CDR2 SVGAGI (reference sequence). There are 14 residues in the CDR3. Trimming took off 8 bases at V and 0 bases at J, with 13 bases between the two ends.

The chain has TRBV27 and TRBJ1-1; possible D gene TRBD1, 5 bases. Trimming took 7 bases from V and 7 from J, leaving 13 bases between them. This CDR3 comprises 12 residues. The germline V gene encodes CDR1 MNHEY and CDR2 SMNVEV (reference sequence). The DNA for the CDR3 is TGTGCCAGCAACCGGGGGATAGGTGAAGCTTTCTTT. This gives the protein CASNRGIGEAFF.

CDR3 residues: CASSLGRGNTIYF. The CDR3 DNA sequence: TGTGCCAGCAGTTTAGGCCGAGGAAACACCATATATTTT. The chain employs TRBV27 and TRBJ1-3, with D hard to call. This CDR3 region has 13 residues. Per germline, CDR1 MNHEY and CDR2 SMNVEV (reference sequence). V was shortened by 2 bases and J by 4 bases, with 6 bases between the two germline ends.